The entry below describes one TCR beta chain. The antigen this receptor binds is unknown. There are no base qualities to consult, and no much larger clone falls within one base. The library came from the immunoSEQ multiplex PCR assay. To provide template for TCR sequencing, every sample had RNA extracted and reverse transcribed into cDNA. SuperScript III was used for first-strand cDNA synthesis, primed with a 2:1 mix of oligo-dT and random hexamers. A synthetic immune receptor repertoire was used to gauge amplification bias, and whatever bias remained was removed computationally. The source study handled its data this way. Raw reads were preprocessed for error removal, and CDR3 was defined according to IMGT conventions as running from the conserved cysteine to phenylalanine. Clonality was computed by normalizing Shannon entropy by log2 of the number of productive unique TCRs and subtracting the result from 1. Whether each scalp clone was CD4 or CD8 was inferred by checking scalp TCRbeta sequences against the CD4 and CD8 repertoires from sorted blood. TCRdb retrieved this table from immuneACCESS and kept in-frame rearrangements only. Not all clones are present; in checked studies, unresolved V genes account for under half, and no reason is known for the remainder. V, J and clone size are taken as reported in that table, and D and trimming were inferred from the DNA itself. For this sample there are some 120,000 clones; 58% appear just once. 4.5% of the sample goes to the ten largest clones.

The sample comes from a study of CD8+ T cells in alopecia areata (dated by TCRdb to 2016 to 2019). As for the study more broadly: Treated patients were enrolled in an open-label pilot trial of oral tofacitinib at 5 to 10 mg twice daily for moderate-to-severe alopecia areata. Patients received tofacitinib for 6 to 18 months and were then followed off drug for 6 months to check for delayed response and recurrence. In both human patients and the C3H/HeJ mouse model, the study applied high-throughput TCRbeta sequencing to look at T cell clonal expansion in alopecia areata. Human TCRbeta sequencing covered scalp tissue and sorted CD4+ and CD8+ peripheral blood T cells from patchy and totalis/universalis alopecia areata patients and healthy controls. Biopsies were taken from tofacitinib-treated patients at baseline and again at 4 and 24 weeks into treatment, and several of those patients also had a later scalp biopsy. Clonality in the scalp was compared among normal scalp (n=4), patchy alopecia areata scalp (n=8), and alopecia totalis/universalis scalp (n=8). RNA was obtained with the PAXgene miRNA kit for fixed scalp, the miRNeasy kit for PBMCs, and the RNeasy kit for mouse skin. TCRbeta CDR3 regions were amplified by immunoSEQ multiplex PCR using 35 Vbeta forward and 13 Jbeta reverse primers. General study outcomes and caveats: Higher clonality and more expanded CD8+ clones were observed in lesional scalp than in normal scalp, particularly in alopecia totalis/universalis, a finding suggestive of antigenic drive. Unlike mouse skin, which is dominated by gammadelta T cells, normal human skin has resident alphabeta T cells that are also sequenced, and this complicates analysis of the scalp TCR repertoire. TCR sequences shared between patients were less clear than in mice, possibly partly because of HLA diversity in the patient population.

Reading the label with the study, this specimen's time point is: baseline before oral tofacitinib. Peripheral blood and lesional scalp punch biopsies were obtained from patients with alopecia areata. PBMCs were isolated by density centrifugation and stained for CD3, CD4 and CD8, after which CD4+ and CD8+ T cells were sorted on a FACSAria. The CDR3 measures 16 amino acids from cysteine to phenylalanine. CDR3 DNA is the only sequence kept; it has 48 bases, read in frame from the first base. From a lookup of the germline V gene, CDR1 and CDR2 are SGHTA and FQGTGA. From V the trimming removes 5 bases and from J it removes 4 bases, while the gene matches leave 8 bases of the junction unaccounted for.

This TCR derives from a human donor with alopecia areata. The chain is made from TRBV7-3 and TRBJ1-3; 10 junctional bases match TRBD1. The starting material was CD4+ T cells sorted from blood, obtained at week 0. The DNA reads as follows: TGTGCCAGCAGCGGTGGGACAGGGGCAAGAGGAAACACCATATATTTT. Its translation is CASSGGTGARGNTIYF.